The next 4 T cell receptor beta chains were all read from a single sample in a study of blood T cell repertoires in COVID-19. Profiled with immunoSEQ multiplex PCR; TCRdb holds only in-frame clones, not every one. The sample carries roughly 500,000 clones, roughly 88% recorded once. Sequencing input: PBMCs or T cells enriched from blood (not recorded which). These receptors all stem from a woman between 40 and 55 years old who had recovered from COVID-19.

This clone was seen a few times. DNA of the CDR3: TGTGCCAGCTCACCTGGACAGGCGCCCCTGGGAAACACCATATATTTT. It yields the protein CASSPGQAPLGNTIYF. V usage is TRBV18 and J usage is TRBJ1-3; 7 bases are a match to TRBD1. The germline V gene has CDR1 KGHSH and CDR2 LQKENI. The CDR3 has 16 residues. J gave up 4 bases and V 3 bases, and 9 bases lay outside the gene matches.

The chain carries TRBV4-1 and TRBJ1-5; D gene uncertain. Germline V CDR1 and CDR2: MGHRA, YSYEKL. V gave up 4 bases and J gave up 0 bases, with 13 bases separating them. This CDR3 region has 16 residues. CDR3 in amino acids: CASSPQQQYSNQPQHF. CDR3 in DNA: TGCGCCAGCAGCCCACAGCAGCAATATAGCAATCAGCCCCAGCATTTT.

This rearrangement joins TRBV7-9 to TRBJ2-7, with 8 nucleotides matching TRBD2. Germline V lookup: CDR1 SEHNR, CDR2 FQNEAQ (reference sequence). Unmatched junction bases numbered 13, after V lost 5 bases and J lost 7 bases. The CDR3 consists of 15 residues. As DNA, the CDR3 is TGTGCCAGCAGCCCGCTTAGAGCGGGAGTTCCTGAGCAGTACTTC. It translates to CASSPLRAGVPEQYF.

This clone has just one count. The CDR3 DNA sequence: TGTGCCGTTGGAAAAAGTGGGGGCGGTCAGCCCCAGCATTTT. It codes for CAVGKSGGGQPQHF. This sequence joins TRBV10-3 and TRBJ1-5; perhaps TRBD1 as D (6 bases). Germline-derived CDR1 and CDR2 are ENHRY and SYGVKD. The V gene lost 11 bases and the J gene lost 6 bases, with 20 bases spanning the gap. This CDR3 contains 14 residues.